Listed below are T cell receptor beta chains from one sample, sequenced in a study of lymphopenia after photon versus proton radiotherapy. Repertoires were generated with immunoSEQ multiplex PCR, while TCRdb's copy carries only in-frame clones and drops some. The table includes more than 25,000 clones, approximately 86% detected once. Material: peripheral blood, obtained from a patient treated with proton-based radiotherapy. The receptors stem from a woman between 55 and 75 years old with cholangiocarcinoma. Some clones in this sample may be carry-over from other donors' samples. The CDR3 runs from the conserved cysteine through the conserved F or W. A D gene is named only where the DNA matches it firmly. Some rows mark clone size as missing; the rest say once, few, many or name a class of expanded clone.

v_call	d_call	clone_size	j_call	cdr3_aa	cdr3_nt
TRBV10-3	.	once	TRBJ2-2	CAISESARNTGELFF	TGTGCCATCAGTGAGTCTGCACGAAACACCGGGGAGCTGTTTTTT
TRBV2	TRBD2	.	TRBJ2-2	CASRVILAGAGELFF	TGTGCCAGCAGGGTCATCCTAGCGGGAGCCGGGGAGCTGTTTTTT
TRBV2	.	.	TRBJ1-2	CASSAQGGGYGYTF	TGTGCCAGCAGCGCCCAGGGAGGGGGTTATGGCTACACCTTC
TRBV7-6	.	medium-sized	TRBJ2-5	CASSVGGLWETQYF	TGTGCCAGCAGTGTGGGGGGGCTCTGGGAGACCCAGTACTTC
TRBV6-5	.	.	TRBJ2-7	CASRDRSSEQYF	TGTGCCAGCAGAGATAGATCCTCCGAGCAGTACTTC
TRBV29-1	.	.	TRBJ1-1	CSATRSGGNTEAFF	TGCAGCGCAACCAGGTCGGGTGGAAACACTGAAGCTTTCTTT
TRBV5-4	.	.	TRBJ1-3	CASSLDQGNSGNTIYF	TGTGCCAGCAGCTTGGACCAGGGGAACTCTGGAAACACCATATATTTT
TRBV29-1	.	.	TRBJ2-1	CSVGGVNNEQFF	TGCAGCGTTGGGGGGGTCAACAATGAGCAGTTCTTC
TRBV11-2	.	.	TRBJ2-1	CASSFLPYNEQFF	TGTGCCAGCAGCTTTTTACCATACAATGAGCAGTTCTTC
TRBV15	TRBD2	.	TRBJ2-1	CATSRPRTSANEQFF	TGTGCCACCAGCAGACCCCGGACTAGCGCCAATGAGCAGTTCTTC
TRBV25-1	.	.	TRBJ1-1	CASSAGVRAFF	TGTGCCAGCAGTGCTGGGGTTAGGGCTTTCTTT
TRBV27	TRBD2	.	TRBJ2-1	CASSGLAGGQYNEQFF	TGTGCCAGCAGTGGACTAGCGGGGGGCCAATACAATGAGCAGTTCTTC
TRBV18	.	.	TRBJ1-1	CASSPGRAVGAFF	TGTGCCAGCTCACCGGGCCGGGCGGTGGGAGCTTTCTTT
TRBV18	.	.	TRBJ1-3	CASSPAVGRNTIYF	TGTGCCAGCTCACCAGCGGTCGGGAGAAACACCATATATTTT
TRBV5-8	.	.	TRBJ2-1	CASSSSLGNIYNEQFF	TGTGCCAGCAGCTCTTCCCTAGGCAACATCTACAATGAGCAGTTCTTC
TRBV7-9	.	.	TRBJ1-5	CASSHSGLPSNQPQHF	TGTGCCAGCAGCCATTCGGGACTCCCGAGCAATCAGCCCCAGCATTTT
TRBV7-6	.	few	TRBJ2-3	CASSLGTGTDTQYF	TGTGCCAGCAGCTTAGGGACAGGCACAGATACGCAGTATTTT
TRBV28	TRBD1	.	TRBJ1-6	CASIRTGTVNSPLHF	TGTGCCAGCATCCGGACCGGGACAGTAAATTCACCCCTCCACTTT
TRBV5-1	TRBD1	.	TRBJ1-2	CASSVRDSGSGGYTF	TGCGCCAGCAGCGTACGGGACAGCGGAAGCGGTGGCTACACCTTC
TRBV4-3	TRBD2	once	TRBJ2-3	CASSQEQREGDTQYF	TGCGCCAGCAGCCAAGAACAGCGGGAGGGGGATACGCAGTATTTT
TRBV7-6	.	.	TRBJ1-6	CASSLETDNSPLHF	TGTGCCAGCAGCTTGGAGACGGATAATTCACCCCTCCACTTT
TRBV10-2	.	.	TRBJ2-7	CASRDPQYEQYF	TGCGCCAGCAGGGACCCCCAGTACGAGCAGTACTTC
TRBV5-6	.	.	TRBJ2-7	CASSFGRPHPSYEQYF	TGTGCCAGCAGCTTCGGCAGGCCTCACCCCTCCTACGAGCAGTACTTC
TRBV7-8	TRBD2	.	TRBJ2-7	CASSLVLREVDEQYF	TGTGCCAGCAGCTTAGTTTTGCGGGAGGTGGACGAGCAGTACTTC
TRBV9	.	.	TRBJ1-1	CASSPTGRMNTEAFF	TGTGCCAGCAGCCCCACTGGACGGATGAACACTGAAGCTTTCTTT
TRBV18	TRBD2	.	TRBJ2-2	CASSPRERGATGELFF	TGTGCCAGCTCACCGCGGGAGCGGGGGGCCACCGGGGAGCTGTTTTTT
TRBV7-2	.	.	TRBJ2-7	CASSLGTSNYEQYF	TGTGCCAGCAGCTTGGGGACCTCCAACTACGAGCAGTACTTC
TRBV6-4	.	.	TRBJ2-7	CASSQDGNSYEQYF	TGTGCCAGCAGCCAGGACGGTAACTCCTACGAGCAGTACTTC
TRBV12-5	TRBD2	.	TRBJ2-7	CASGLLPITIAGSNTYEQYF	TGTGCTAGTGGTTTGCTCCCGATAACAATAGCGGGGAGCAACACCTACGAGCAGTACTTC
TRBV19	TRBD1	.	TRBJ1-1	CASTSWARQGTEAFF	TGTGCCAGTACCAGTTGGGCCAGACAGGGTACTGAAGCTTTCTTT
TRBV5-6	TRBD2	.	TRBJ2-5	CASSFERGKETQYF	TGTGCCAGCAGCTTTGAGCGGGGAAAAGAGACCCAGTACTTC
TRBV7-9	TRBD1	.	TRBJ2-7	CASSLMVGQGAYEQYF	TGTGCCAGCAGCTTAATGGTGGGCCAGGGGGCATACGAGCAGTACTTC
TRBV7-6	.	.	TRBJ1-1	CASSLVGGETEAFF	TGTGCCAGCAGCTTAGTGGGGGGAGAAACTGAAGCTTTCTTT
TRBV6-5	TRBD1	.	TRBJ1-1	CASTWDRVSNEAFF	TGTGCCAGCACCTGGGACAGGGTATCGAATGAAGCTTTCTTT
TRBV18	TRBD2	.	TRBJ2-1	CASSPPRGGRGNEQFF	TGTGCCAGCTCACCCCCCCGGGGGGGGCGAGGCAATGAGCAGTTCTTC
TRBV10-3	.	.	TRBJ1-5	CAISESAGSQPQHF	TGTGCCATCAGTGAGTCGGCAGGTTCGCAGCCCCAGCATTTT
TRBV12-1	.	.	TRBJ2-1	CASSFVPGTTYNEQFF	TGTGCCAGCAGCTTTGTTCCCGGGACAACCTACAATGAGCAGTTCTTC
TRBV11-2	TRBD1	.	TRBJ2-7	CASSSGTGVYEQYF	TGTGCCAGCAGCTCCGGGACAGGGGTTTACGAGCAGTACTTC
TRBV18	.	few	TRBJ1-5	CASSPSGNQPQHF	TGTGCCAGCTCACCTTCAGGCAATCAGCCCCAGCATTTT
TRBV5-1	.	.	TRBJ2-3	CASSLEADTQYF	TGCGCCAGCAGCTTGGAGGCAGATACGCAGTATTTT
TRBV2	.	few	TRBJ1-2	CASTSRAGDRYGYTF	TGTGCCAGCACTAGTAGGGCCGGCGATCGCTATGGCTACACCTTC